This record covers a single TCR beta chain. Resolution of symptoms, clearance, or two negative PCRs was present in recovered Cohort 3 donors. This sample stems from a study of blood T cell repertoires in COVID-19. Sequencing was performed with immunoSEQ multiplex PCR; in TCRdb, only in-frame clones are kept and a portion is missing. This table holds 180,000 or so clones, over 80% found once. CDR3 size: 13 residues. V lost 7 bases to trimming and J lost 2 bases; unmatched junction nucleotides: 4. Germline CDR1 reads MNHEY; CDR2 reads SVGAGI. Sequencing was done on a sample of PBMCs or T cells enriched from blood (not recorded which). The V call is TRBV6-5, the J call TRBJ2-7; TRBD1 matches 8 bases. The clonotype was recovered from an older woman who had recovered from COVID-19. CDR3 loop: CASTRDRPYEQYF. DNA for the CDR3: TGTGCCAGCACCCGGGACAGGCCCTACGAGCAGTACTTC.